This T cell receptor beta chain was obtained from a study of CD8+CD57+ T cells in acquired aplastic anemia. In the study overall: The study obtained an average of 3.2 ug of DNA from sorted CD4+ and CD8+ cells. Whole-study findings and limits: CD8+ Simpson's diversity did not differ significantly between patients and controls.

On this clonotype itself: Its specificity is unknown.

Germline CDR1 is MGHDK and CDR2 is SYGVNS. The CDR3 runs 13 residues. V gave up 8 bases and J gave up 0 bases, with 10 bases separating them. Patients chosen for sequencing had shown CD8+CD57+ cell expansion by flow cytometry. Among the patients, none had received any therapy at the time of blood sampling. Genomic DNA templated the TCR beta VDJ and CDR3 profiling. TCRdb itself ran the reads through MiXCR, one entry per CDR3 protein. There are around 210,000 distinct CDR3 sequences in the sample; 65% occur only once, and around three fifths lies in the top ten. The J gene is TRBJ1-1, the V gene TRBV25-1, with D perhaps matching TRBD1 (6 bases). The clonotype originates from a human donor with aplastic anemia. The sample was sorted CD4+, CD8+, or CD8+CD57+ T cells (not recorded which) from PBMCs. The chain's CDR3 is CASQGRMNTEAFF. The CDR3 bases are TGTGCCAGCCAGGGGCGGATGAACACTGAAGCTTTCTTT.